Shown below are 9 T cell receptor beta chains from a single sample sequenced in a study of blood T cells in healthy people across ages. The authors ran a second PCR of roughly 6 to 12 cycles using a sample-barcoded 5' primer and a J-beta primer mix. TCRdb itself ran the 5' RACE reads through MiXCR, one entry per CDR3 protein. The sample records about 1,400,000 distinct CDR3 sequences, approximately 63% being singletons. Sample: blood. Every receptor here comes from a man between 18 and 29 years old in good health.

The chain couples TRBV12-5 to TRBJ2-3; D not certain. From germline, CDR1 is LGHNT and CDR2 FRNRAP. V was shortened by 5 bases and J by 6 bases, with 6 bases between the two germline ends. The CDR3 contains 11 residues. The DNA for the CDR3 is TGTGCTAGTGGTAGTTTGGATACGCAGTATTTT. It translates to CASGSLDTQYF.

This clonotype showed up just a few times. This sequence joins TRBV5-6 and TRBJ2-3, with D uncertain. The V and J ends lost 3 bases and 2 bases respectively, with 16 bases between them. CDR1 and CDR2 from the germline V gene are SGHDT and YYEEEE. This CDR3 is 16 amino acids long. The CDR3: CASSSVGRLSTDTQYF. CDR3 nucleotide sequence: TGTGCCAGCAGCTCCGTTGGACGGCTCTCCACAGATACGCAGTATTTT.

The chain carries TRBV5-1 and TRBJ2-5; D may be TRBD2 (5 bases). Germline lookup yields CDR1 SGHRS and CDR2 YFSETQ. The CDR3 covers 17 residues. V was pared by 0 bases and J by 1 base, with 16 bases between. The CDR3 nucleotides read TGCGCCAGCAGCTTGGCCAGAATGGAGGACCCCCAAGAGACCCAGTACTTC. The encoded protein is CASSLARMEDPQETQYF.

This sequence joins TRBV6-5 and TRBJ2-7; unclear D gene. Germline V CDR1 and CDR2: MNHEY, SVGAGI. The ends were cut back, 1 base at V and 4 bases at J, with 11 bases in the middle. The CDR3 contains 14 residues. Written as DNA, the CDR3 is TGTGCCAGCAGTTACTTAACCAGCTGGTACGAGCAGTACTTC. Translating gives CASSYLTSWYEQYF.

The chain uses TRBV11-2 and TRBJ2-1, with 7 bases lining up with TRBD2. The CDR3 length is 12 residues. J was trimmed by 12 bases and V by 1 base; bases with no gene match: 3. Germline V gene sequence: CDR1 SGHAT, CDR2 FQNNGV. In DNA, the CDR3 is TGTGCCAGCAGCTTAGGAGGGGAGGGGCAGTTCTTC. Its translation: CASSLGGEGQFF.

The chain joins TRBV29-1 to TRBJ2-2; possible D gene TRBD1, 6 bases. This CDR3 contains 13 residues. CDR1 and CDR2 from the germline V gene are SQVTM and ANQGSEA. Trimming removed 6 bases from V and 2 bases from J, with 10 bases in between. The CDR3: CSVKGQNTGELFF. CDR3 sequence (DNA): TGCAGCGTAAAGGGACAAAACACCGGGGAGCTGTTTTTT.

CDR3 residues: CASSHRVGAQEKLFF. CDR3 DNA: TGCGCCAGCAGCCACAGAGTGGGGGCGCAGGAAAAACTGTTTTTT. The chain recombines TRBV4-1 with TRBJ1-4; tentatively, D is TRBD1 (6 bases). The CDR3 sequence is 15 residues long. The V gene's germline CDR1 is MGHRA and CDR2 YSYEKL. V lost 3 bases and J lost 8, with 16 bases in between.

In DNA form, the CDR3 reads TGTGCCAGCAGCGTCAGTACTAGCAATGAGCAGTTCTTC. Residues: CASSVSTSNEQFF. The chain couples TRBV9 to TRBJ2-1; TRBD2 might be the D (5 bases). Per the germline V gene, CDR1 is SGDLS and CDR2 is YYNGEE. This CDR3 has 13 residues. Trimming took off 2 bases at V and 6 bases at J, with 9 bases between the two ends.

The chain employs TRBV13 and TRBJ2-1; D gene uncertain. The CDR3 covers 14 residues. The germline V and J ends were trimmed by 1 base and 7 bases, with 11 bases remaining between them. Germline V CDR1 and CDR2: PRHDT, FYEKMQ (reference sequence). CDR3 DNA: TGTGCCAGCAGCTTAGTTGAGACGGAGAATGAGCAGTTCTTC. Amino acid sequence: CASSLVETENEQFF.